This is a list of T cell receptor beta chains from one sample in a study of cytomegalovirus exposure and HLA in healthy donors. TCRdb's copy holds only in-frame clones and misses some; the assay was immunoSEQ multiplex PCR. Of 150,000 to 200,000 clones listed, about four fifths were seen once; the top ten hold about 13%. Sequencing input: PBMCs. The source of these receptors is a woman between 45 and 60 years old in good health and CMV-seronegative. The CDR3 runs from the conserved cysteine through the conserved F or W. Size values are once, few and many counts, or a class for expanded clones, and some rows have none.

clone size	V gene	J gene	CDR3 protein
few	TRBV18	TRBJ2-7	CASSPGQGFSSYEQYF
-	TRBV29-1	TRBJ2-5	CSVEDDGGRETQYF
once	TRBV9	TRBJ2-1	CASSVGDSGIGRYNEQFF
once	TRBV10-3	TRBJ2-7	CAITARQGEEEQYF
-	TRBV7-9	TRBJ2-1	CASSLVETPQNEQFF
-	TRBV11-2	TRBJ2-7	CASSIGTGLYEQYF
-	TRBV28	TRBJ1-3	CASSSRDRDGNTIYF
-	TRBV5-6	TRBJ2-5	CASSLAAGVTETQYF
-	TRBV11-3	TRBJ2-5	CASKVPLAGPQETQYF
-	TRBV15	TRBJ1-2	CATSRGAQGMNYGYTF
-	TRBV27	TRBJ2-3	CASSLSLGGGAGVGDTQYF
-	TRBV27	TRBJ1-1	CASRAGLTEAFF
-	TRBV7-8	TRBJ2-7	CASSRDRYEQYF
-	TRBV9	TRBJ2-2	CASSTRTGPNTGELFF
-	TRBV6-1	TRBJ1-1	CASSEDRATEAFF
-	TRBV6-5	TRBJ2-3	CASRPGQGVDTQYF
-	TRBV6-6	TRBJ2-7	CASSYRGGHSYEQYF
-	TRBV6-5	TRBJ2-7	CASSYIVADRVTEQYF
-	TRBV6-5	TRBJ2-7	CASRKQGTGEQYF
few	TRBV5-1	TRBJ2-7	CASSPGYEQYF
-	TRBV4-3	TRBJ2-7	CASSRGGTSSTYEQYF
-	TRBV6-6	TRBJ1-1	CASSYSGQYTEAFF
once	TRBV27	TRBJ1-2	CASSLGTGVGGYTF
-	TRBV28	TRBJ1-2	CASSSPSTGGYTF
once	TRBV9	TRBJ2-5	CASSASGGTSGRTGTQYF
-	TRBV5-1	TRBJ2-5	CASGSLGGSWETQYF
few	TRBV10-2	TRBJ2-5	CASSESTGVGETQYF
-	TRBV4-3	TRBJ1-2	CASSQEGGFITGGAGGYTF
-	TRBV19	TRBJ2-2	CASTRLAGLGGELFF
-	TRBV28	TRBJ2-2	CASRLAGVDTGELFF
few	TRBV28	TRBJ2-7	CASISQGTYEQYF
-	TRBV4-2	TRBJ2-3	CASSQGESSGSGTDTQYF
-	TRBV6-1	TRBJ1-1	CASLFSGGTEAFF
-	TRBV2	TRBJ2-3	CASSEISGTDTQYF
-	TRBV7-2	TRBJ2-7	CASSLNGGLEQYF
once	TRBV29-1	TRBJ2-1	CSSGGSKQFF
-	TRBV30	TRBJ1-2	CAWNLQGIQGYTF
-	TRBV2	TRBJ2-3	CASSGQGDKDTQYF
once	TRBV5-1	TRBJ2-1	CASSILAGAYNEQFF
-	TRBV11-3	TRBJ2-2	CASSLGRTSNTGELFF
-	TRBV5-1	TRBJ2-1	CASSEGAYNEQFF
-	TRBV5-5	TRBJ1-2	CASSLLPGQGAYGYTF
-	TRBV5-1	TRBJ2-7	CASSPRDSAYREQYF
-	TRBV7-3	TRBJ1-1	CASSLEGRGTEAFF
-	TRBV30	TRBJ2-5	CAWGARLQETQYF
-	TRBV14	TRBJ2-1	CASSQSRAYNEQFF
-	TRBV29-1	TRBJ2-7	CSVIAGYEQYF
-	TRBV14	TRBJ1-4	CASSQDLGRDNEKLFF
-	TRBV7-9	TRBJ2-1	CSSSLAINRDEQFF
-	TRBV5-1	TRBJ1-5	CASSLGTVSNQPQHF
-	TRBV7-8	TRBJ1-5	CASSSRDRGLGQPQHF
-	TRBV5-4	TRBJ2-1	CASGLAGGPEQFF